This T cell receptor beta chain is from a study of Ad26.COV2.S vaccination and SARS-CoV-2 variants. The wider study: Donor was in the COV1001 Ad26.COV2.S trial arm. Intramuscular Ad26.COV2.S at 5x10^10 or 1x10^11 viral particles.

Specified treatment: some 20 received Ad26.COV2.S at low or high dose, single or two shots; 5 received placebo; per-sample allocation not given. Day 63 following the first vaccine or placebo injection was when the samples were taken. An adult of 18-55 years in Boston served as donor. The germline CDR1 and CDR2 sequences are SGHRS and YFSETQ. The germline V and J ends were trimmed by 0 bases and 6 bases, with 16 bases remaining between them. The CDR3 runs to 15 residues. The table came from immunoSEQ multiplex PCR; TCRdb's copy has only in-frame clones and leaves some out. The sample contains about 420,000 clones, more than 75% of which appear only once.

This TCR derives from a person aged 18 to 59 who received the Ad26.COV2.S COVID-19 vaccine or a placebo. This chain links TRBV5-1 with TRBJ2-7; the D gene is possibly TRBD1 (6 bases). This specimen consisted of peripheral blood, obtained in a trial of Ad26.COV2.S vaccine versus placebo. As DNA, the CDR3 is TGCGCCAGCAGCTTGGGGGTGACAGGAGCTAGCGAGCAGTACTTC. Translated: CASSLGVTGASEQYF.